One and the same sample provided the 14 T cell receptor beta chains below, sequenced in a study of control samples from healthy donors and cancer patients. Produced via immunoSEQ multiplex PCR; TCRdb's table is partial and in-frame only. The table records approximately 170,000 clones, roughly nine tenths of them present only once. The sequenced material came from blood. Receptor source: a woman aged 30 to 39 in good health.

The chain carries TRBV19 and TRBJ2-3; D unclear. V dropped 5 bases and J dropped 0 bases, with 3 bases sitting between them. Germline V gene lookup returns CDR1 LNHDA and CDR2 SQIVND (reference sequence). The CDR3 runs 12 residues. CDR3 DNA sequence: TGTGCCAGTAGTGGCAGCACAGATACGCAGTATTTT. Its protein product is CASSGSTDTQYF.

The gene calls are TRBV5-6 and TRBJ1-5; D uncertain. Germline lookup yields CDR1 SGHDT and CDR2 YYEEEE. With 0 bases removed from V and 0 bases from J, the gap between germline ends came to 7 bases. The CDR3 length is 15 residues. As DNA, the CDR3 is TGTGCCAGCAGCTTGGGCGGCAGTAGCAATCAGCCCCAGCATTTT. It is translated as CASSLGGSSNQPQHF.

In DNA, the CDR3 is TGTGCCAGCAGCCAGACCGTGCTGAACACTGAAGCTTTCTTT. It yields the protein CASSQTVLNTEAFF. The chain employs TRBV9 and TRBJ1-1; D gene unclear. Germline loops: CDR1 SGDLS, CDR2 YYNGEE. V lost 4 bases to trimming and J lost 0 bases, with 10 bases between them. The CDR3 contains 14 residues.

Here the CDR3 DNA reads TGTGCCAGCAGTGGGGGAGTCGCTGAAGCTTTCTTT. The encoded protein is CASSGGVAEAFF. The gene calls are TRBV25-1 and TRBJ1-1; D unclear. Per the germline V gene, CDR1 is MGHDK and CDR2 is SYGVNS. The V end lost 4 bases, the J end lost 6 bases, and 9 bases lay between the germline ends. This CDR3 has 12 amino acids.

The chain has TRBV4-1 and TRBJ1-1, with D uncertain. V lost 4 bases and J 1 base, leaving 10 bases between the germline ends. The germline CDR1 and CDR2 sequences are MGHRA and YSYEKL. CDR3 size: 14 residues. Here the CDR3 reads CASSRSRSNTEAFF. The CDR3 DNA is TGCGCCAGCAGCCGGTCCCGATCGAACACTGAAGCTTTCTTT.

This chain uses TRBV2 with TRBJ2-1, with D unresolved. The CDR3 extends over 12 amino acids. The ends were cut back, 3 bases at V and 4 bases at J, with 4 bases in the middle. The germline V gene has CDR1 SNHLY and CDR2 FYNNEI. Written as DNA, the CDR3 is TGTGCCAGCAGTGACAGTTACAATGAGCAGTTCTTC. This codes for CASSDSYNEQFF.

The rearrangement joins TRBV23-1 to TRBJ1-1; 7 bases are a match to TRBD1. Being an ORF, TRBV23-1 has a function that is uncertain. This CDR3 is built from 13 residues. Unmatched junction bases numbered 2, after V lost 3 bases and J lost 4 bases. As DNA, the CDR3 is TGCGCCAGCAGTCACAGGGGGGGCACTGAAGCTTTCTTT. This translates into CASSHRGGTEAFF.

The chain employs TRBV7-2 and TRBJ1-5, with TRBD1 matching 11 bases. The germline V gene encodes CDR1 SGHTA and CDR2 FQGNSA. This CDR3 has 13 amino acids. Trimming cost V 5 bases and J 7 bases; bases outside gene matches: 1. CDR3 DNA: TGTGCCAGCAGCGGGACAGGGGGGCAGCCCCAGCATTTT. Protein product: CASSGTGGQPQHF.

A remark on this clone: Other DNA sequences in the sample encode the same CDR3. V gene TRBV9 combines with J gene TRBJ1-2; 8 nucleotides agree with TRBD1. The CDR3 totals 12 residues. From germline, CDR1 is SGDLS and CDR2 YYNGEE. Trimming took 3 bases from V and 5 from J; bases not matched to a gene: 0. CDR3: CASSGQGYGYTF. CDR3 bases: TGTGCCAGCAGCGGACAGGGGTATGGCTACACCTTC.

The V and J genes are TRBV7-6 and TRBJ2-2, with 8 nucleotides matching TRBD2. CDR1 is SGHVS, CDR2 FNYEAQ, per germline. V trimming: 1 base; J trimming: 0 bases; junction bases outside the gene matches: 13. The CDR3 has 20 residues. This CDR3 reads CASSLEQSLAGRTNTGELFF. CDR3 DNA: TGTGCCAGCAGCTTAGAACAGAGCCTAGCGGGTAGAACGAACACCGGGGAGCTGTTTTTT.

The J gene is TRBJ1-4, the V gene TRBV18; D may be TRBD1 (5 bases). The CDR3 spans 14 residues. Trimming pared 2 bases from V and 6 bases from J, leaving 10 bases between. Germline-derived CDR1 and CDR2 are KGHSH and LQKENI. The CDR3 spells CASSPFQGDEKLFF. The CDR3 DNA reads TGTGCCAGCTCACCATTCCAGGGTGATGAAAAACTGTTTTTT.

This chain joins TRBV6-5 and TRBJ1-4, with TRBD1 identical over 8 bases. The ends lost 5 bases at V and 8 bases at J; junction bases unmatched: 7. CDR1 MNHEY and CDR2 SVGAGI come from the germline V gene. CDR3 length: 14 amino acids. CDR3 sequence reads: CASSLDRVSEKLFF. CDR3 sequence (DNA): TGTGCCAGCAGTCTGGACAGGGTAAGCGAAAAACTGTTTTTT.

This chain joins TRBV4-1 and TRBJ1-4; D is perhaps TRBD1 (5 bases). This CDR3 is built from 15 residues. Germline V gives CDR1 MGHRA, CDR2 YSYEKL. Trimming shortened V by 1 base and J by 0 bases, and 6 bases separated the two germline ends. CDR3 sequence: CASSQGGTTNEKLFF. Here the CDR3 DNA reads TGCGCCAGCAGCCAAGGGGGGACAACTAATGAAAAACTGTTTTTT.

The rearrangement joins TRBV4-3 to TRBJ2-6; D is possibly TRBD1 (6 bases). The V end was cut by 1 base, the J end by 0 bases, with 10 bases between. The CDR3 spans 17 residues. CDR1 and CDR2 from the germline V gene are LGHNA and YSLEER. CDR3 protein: CASSQGEQGSGANVLTF. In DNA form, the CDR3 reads TGCGCCAGCAGCCAAGGGGAACAGGGCTCTGGGGCCAACGTCCTGACTTTC.